A single sample is the source of the 18 T cell receptor beta chains below, sequenced in a study of graft-versus-host responses after intestinal transplantation. Data came from immunoSEQ multiplex PCR; TCRdb stores just in-frame clones and leaves some out. The sample records tens of thousands of clones, around 93% being singletons. For these TCRs, the target antigens are not known. The sequencing here drew on unstimulated CD8+ T cells sorted from spleen or lymph node cells, taken before transplant. The receptors stem from a human donor who was the organ donor for an intestinal transplant.

On this clone: At one boundary the junction diverges from the germline segment, which might be a read error. The chain uses TRBV14 and TRBJ2-7; possible D gene TRBD1, 5 bases. Germline values: CDR1 SGHDN, CDR2 FVKESK. The CDR3 consists of 15 residues. For the CDR3, the DNA is TGTGCCGGCAGCCAAGAGCAGGGTACCGTCTACGAGCAGTACTTC. It codes for CAGSQEQGTVYEQYF.

This chain joins TRBV18 and TRBJ2-1; 11 positions match TRBD2. CDR3 length: 17 residues. The germline CDR1 and CDR2 sequences are KGHSH and LQKENI. After removal of 0 bases from V and 8 bases from J, the junction contained 9 bases not matched to a gene. CDR3 DNA sequence: TGTGCCAGCTCACCACCGGTAGCGGGAGGGCCTTTCCATGAGCAGTTCTTC. It yields the protein CASSPPVAGGPFHEQFF.

The chain combines TRBV19 with TRBJ1-2; D gene unclear. From germline, CDR1 is LNHDA and CDR2 SQIVND (reference sequence). The CDR3 totals 15 residues. Trimming took off 1 base at V and 6 bases at J, with 15 bases between the two ends. The CDR3 loop reads CASSIVITAGHGYTF. Written as DNA, the CDR3 is TGTGCCAGTAGTATAGTGATCACAGCAGGACATGGCTACACCTTC.

The chain carries TRBV6-6 and TRBJ2-7; D perhaps matches TRBD1 (6 bases). V gave up 7 bases and J gave up 4 bases, with 14 bases separating them. Germline loops: CDR1 MNHNY, CDR2 SVGAGI (reference sequence). The CDR3 contains 13 residues. The CDR3, as DNA: TGTGCCAGCAAGGCAGGGGTCGATTACGAGCAGTACTTC. Protein sequence: CASKAGVDYEQYF.

This chain links TRBV6-5 with TRBJ2-7; 9 nucleotides line up with TRBD1. CDR1 is MNHEY and CDR2 is SVGAGI in the germline V gene. The ends lost 5 bases at V and 1 base at J; junction bases unmatched: 3. The CDR3 consists of 14 residues. The CDR3 coding sequence is TGTGCCAGCAGTCGACAGGGGGAGTCCTACGAGCAGTACTTC. Its translation: CASSRQGESYEQYF.

The chain carries TRBV15 and TRBJ1-5, with D possibly being TRBD1 (6 bases). V was shortened by 3 bases and J by 5 bases, with 17 bases between the two germline ends. The CDR3 loop spans 16 amino acids. Germline CDR1 LNHNV, CDR2 YYDKDF (reference sequence). CDR3 in amino acids: CATSSHTQGRYQPQHF. The CDR3 nucleotides are TGTGCCACCAGCAGTCATACACAGGGTCGGTATCAGCCCCAGCATTTT. Full variable domain (outside the CDR3, taken from reference TRBV15 and TRBJ1-5): DAMVIQNPRYQVTQFGKPVTLSCSQTLNHNVMYWYQQKSSQAPKLLFHYYDKDFNNEADTPDNFQSRRPNTSFCFLDIRSPGLGDTAMYLCATSSHTQGRYQPQHFGDGTRLSIL.

The CDR3: CASSPRGAEDTQYF. The CDR3 coding sequence is TGTGCCAGCAGTCCCCGGGGGGCGGAAGATACGCAGTATTTT. The J gene is TRBJ2-3, the V gene TRBV5-4; tentatively, D is TRBD2 (7 bases). The germline CDR1 and CDR2 sequences are SGHNT and YYREEE (reference sequence). With 5 bases removed from V and 5 bases from J, the gap between germline ends came to 15 bases. The CDR3 sequence is 14 residues long.

The chain has TRBV19 and TRBJ1-4, with D unclear. Per the germline V gene, CDR1 is LNHDA and CDR2 is SQIVND (reference sequence). This CDR3 comprises 15 residues. Trimming removed 2 bases at V and 8 bases at J, with 15 bases between. The CDR3 loop reads CASSIPSTKGEKLFF. The DNA of the CDR3 is TGTGCCAGTAGTATACCATCAACGAAGGGAGAAAAACTGTTTTTT.

The V gene is TRBV6-5, the J gene TRBJ1-1, with 7 bases matching TRBD1. The CDR3 spans 14 residues. Trimming cost V 4 bases and J 4 bases; bases outside gene matches: 6. CDR1 and CDR2 from the germline V gene are MNHEY and SVGAGI. The CDR3: CASSLQGLGTEAFF. CDR3 bases: TGTGCCAGCAGTTTACAGGGGCTGGGCACTGAAGCTTTCTTT.

The chain couples TRBV29-1 to TRBJ1-1, with 9 bases matching TRBD1. The V gene end was trimmed by 5 bases and the J gene end by 3 bases; junction bases not matched to a gene: 13. Germline assignment: CDR1 SQVTM and CDR2 ANQGSEA. The CDR3 consists of 16 residues. The CDR3 is CSVFTRGQGSYTEAFF. CDR3 DNA sequence: TGCAGCGTTTTCACCCGGGGACAGGGTTCGTACACTGAAGCTTTCTTT.

The chain recombines TRBV5-4 with TRBJ2-3; D uncertain. CDR1 is SGHNT and CDR2 is YYREEE in the germline V gene (reference sequence). CDR3 length equals 13 residues. Deletions cut 7 bases from V and 2 bases from J, with 11 bases between. The DNA for the CDR3 is TGTGCCAGCGGCGAGGCTATCACAGATACGCAGTATTTT. Translated, it gives CASGEAITDTQYF.

This chain connects TRBV7-5 to TRBJ2-5; TRBD2 is taken as the D call from the table, unchecked against the DNA. TRBV7-5 is marked as a pseudogene. The CDR3 spans 12 residues. This CDR3 is CVRFTRRGTQYF. CDR3 coding DNA: TGTGTCAGATTCACTCGGCGGGGGACCCAGTACTTC.

The CDR3, as DNA: TGTGCCAGCTCACCCACAACCATGACAGAAAACTATGGCTACACCTTC. Translation: CASSPTTMTENYGYTF. The genes are TRBV18 and TRBJ1-2, with D tentatively TRBD1 (5 bases). V was trimmed by 3 bases and J by 2 bases, leaving 16 bases between them. The CDR3 covers 16 residues. CDR1 KGHSH and CDR2 LQKENI come from the germline V gene.

This clone was detected only once. The chain has TRBV4-1 and TRBJ2-3, with 10 nucleotides matching TRBD2. Per germline, CDR1 MGHRA and CDR2 YSYEKL. This CDR3 contains 17 residues. J gave up 5 bases and V 5 bases, and 13 bases lay outside the gene matches. The CDR3 is CASSGLLAGGSVDTQYF. As DNA, the CDR3 is TGCGCCAGCAGCGGACTTTTAGCGGGAGGAAGTGTAGATACGCAGTATTTT.

This clone was observed a handful of times. The chain uses TRBV7-9 and TRBJ1-2; possible D gene TRBD1, 6 bases. This CDR3 comprises 14 residues. Germline lookup yields CDR1 SEHNR and CDR2 FQNEAQ (reference sequence). Trimming cost V 2 bases and J 7 bases, with 14 bases left between them. CDR3 sequence reads: CASSLLHRASGYTF. In DNA, the CDR3 is TGTGCCAGCAGCTTACTGCACAGGGCAAGTGGCTACACCTTC.

J is TRBJ2-3 and V is TRBV2; 7 bases map to TRBD1. Losses at the gene ends were 1 base for V and 0 bases for J; bases not matched to a gene: 7. The CDR3 has 17 amino acids. Germline loops: CDR1 SNHLY, CDR2 FYNNEI. The CDR3 DNA reads as TGTGCCAGCAGTGAAGGTCAATGGGACAGTAGCACAGATACGCAGTATTTT. It encodes CASSEGQWDSSTDTQYF.

The rearrangement joins TRBV29-1 to TRBJ1-2; D remains unclear. Germline CDR1 is SQVTM and CDR2 is ANQGSEA. The ends were cut back, 4 bases at V and 4 bases at J, with 7 bases in the middle. The CDR3 totals 11 residues. The CDR3 reads CSVVDGYGYTF. The CDR3 DNA reads as TGCAGCGTTGTCGACGGCTATGGCTACACCTTC.

V and J are TRBV18 and TRBJ2-5, with 7 positions matching TRBD2. V shed 5 bases, J shed 5 bases, and the junction held 14 bases outside the gene matches. Germline loops: CDR1 KGHSH, CDR2 LQKENI. The CDR3 is made up of 16 amino acids. The CDR3 sequence is CASSWGLTPMTETQYF. The CDR3 nucleotides read TGTGCCAGCTCATGGGGACTAACACCCATGACCGAGACCCAGTACTTC.